A selection of T cell receptor beta chains follows, all from one sample in a study of CD8 T cells in Susac syndrome. TCRdb re-called the immunoSEQ multiplex PCR reads through MiXCR, storing one row per CDR3 protein. The table records roughly 100,000 distinct CDR3 sequences, just under 95% of them present only once. The sequencing sample was made of CD4+ T cells from PBMCs. Receptor source: a human donor with Susac syndrome. CDR3s include the opening cysteine and the closing phenylalanine or tryptophan. Each record gives: V gene, D gene, clone size, J gene, CDR3 protein, CDR3 DNA. D genes are given only for firm matches. For some rows the clone size is stated as once, few or many, or as a class when expanded; others skip it.

v_call: TRBV5-1; d_call: -; clone_size: -; j_call: TRBJ2-2; cdr3_aa: CASSLDGSLNTGELFF; cdr3_nt: TGCGCCAGCAGTCTGGACGGCAGCCTGAACACCGGGGAGCTGTTTTTT
v_call: TRBV6-6; d_call: -; clone_size: once; j_call: TRBJ1-5; cdr3_aa: CASSFDGIFGNQPQHF; cdr3_nt: TGTGCCAGCAGTTTCGATGGAATATTCGGCAATCAGCCCCAGCATTTT
v_call: TRBV6-5; d_call: TRBD1; clone_size: -; j_call: TRBJ1-1; cdr3_aa: CASSYSGQGVMNTEAFF; cdr3_nt: TGTGCCAGCAGTTACTCCGGACAGGGGGTAATGAACACTGAAGCTTTCTTT
v_call: TRBV20-1; d_call: TRBD1; clone_size: few; j_call: TRBJ1-1; cdr3_aa: CSARDRDDIMNTEAFF; cdr3_nt: TGCAGTGCTAGGGACAGGGACGATATTATGAACACTGAAGCTTTCTTT
v_call: TRBV5-1; d_call: -; clone_size: -; j_call: TRBJ2-5; cdr3_aa: CASSFSGGETETQYF; cdr3_nt: TGCGCCAGCAGCTTCTCCGGGGGAGAAACTGAGACCCAGTACTTC
v_call: TRBV20-1; d_call: -; clone_size: once; j_call: TRBJ1-2; cdr3_aa: CSARDSSRVGGYTF; cdr3_nt: TGCAGTGCTAGAGATTCTTCCAGGGTGGGAGGCTACACCTTC
v_call: TRBV5-1; d_call: TRBD1; clone_size: -; j_call: TRBJ1-5; cdr3_aa: CASSESGTGNQPQHF; cdr3_nt: TGCGCCAGCAGCGAATCCGGGACAGGGAATCAGCCCCAGCATTTT
v_call: TRBV7-8; d_call: TRBD2; clone_size: -; j_call: TRBJ2-3; cdr3_aa: CASSLSSGGNTDTQYF; cdr3_nt: TGTGCCAGCAGCTTATCTAGCGGGGGGAACACAGATACGCAGTATTTT
v_call: TRBV29-1; d_call: -; clone_size: once; j_call: TRBJ2-3; cdr3_aa: CSVDLTARRDTQYF; cdr3_nt: TGCAGCGTTGATCTGACGGCTAGAAGGGATACGCAGTATTTT
v_call: TRBV2; d_call: -; clone_size: -; j_call: TRBJ2-7; cdr3_aa: CASSDPRSPYEQYF; cdr3_nt: TGTGCCAGCAGTGACCCCCGGAGCCCCTACGAGCAGTACTTC
v_call: TRBV28; d_call: -; clone_size: -; j_call: TRBJ1-5; cdr3_aa: CASSPWGENQPQHF; cdr3_nt: TGTGCCAGCAGCCCTTGGGGGGAGAATCAGCCCCAGCATTTT
v_call: TRBV12-5; d_call: -; clone_size: -; j_call: TRBJ2-5; cdr3_aa: CASGFRETQYF; cdr3_nt: TGTGCTAGTGGTTTCCGGGAGACCCAGTACTTC
v_call: TRBV12-3/TRBV12-4; d_call: -; clone_size: few; j_call: TRBJ2-7; cdr3_aa: CASGPEGSYEQYF; cdr3_nt: TGTGCCAGCGGTCCGGAGGGCTCCTACGAGCAGTACTTC
v_call: TRBV13; d_call: -; clone_size: -; j_call: TRBJ2-1; cdr3_aa: CASSLGSGFEQFF; cdr3_nt: TGTGCCAGCAGCTTAGGATCCGGCTTTGAGCAGTTCTTC
v_call: TRBV28; d_call: -; clone_size: once; j_call: TRBJ1-6; cdr3_aa: CASRPPAGAGSPLHF; cdr3_nt: TGTGCCAGCAGACCCCCGGCAGGGGCAGGCTCACCCCTCCACTTT
v_call: TRBV6-1; d_call: -; clone_size: -; j_call: TRBJ2-1; cdr3_aa: CASTEYNEQFF; cdr3_nt: TGTGCCAGCACGGAATACAATGAGCAGTTCTTC
v_call: TRBV18; d_call: -; clone_size: -; j_call: TRBJ2-3; cdr3_aa: CASSQRGTDTQYF; cdr3_nt: TGTGCCAGCTCCCAACGTGGCACAGATACGCAGTATTTT
v_call: TRBV25-1; d_call: -; clone_size: -; j_call: TRBJ2-1; cdr3_aa: CASSAVLRGEQFF; cdr3_nt: TGTGCCAGCAGTGCGGTGCTCCGGGGTGAGCAGTTCTTC
v_call: TRBV5-4; d_call: -; clone_size: -; j_call: TRBJ2-7; cdr3_aa: CASSGRTELQQYF; cdr3_nt: TGTGCCAGCAGCGGGCGGACGGAGTTGCAGCAGTACTTC
v_call: TRBV29-1; d_call: -; clone_size: -; j_call: TRBJ2-7; cdr3_aa: CSVGRDGYTYEQYF; cdr3_nt: TGCAGCGTGGGGCGGGACGGCTACACCTACGAGCAGTACTTC
v_call: TRBV9; d_call: TRBD2; clone_size: -; j_call: TRBJ2-1; cdr3_aa: CASSVGGRGDYNEQFF; cdr3_nt: TGTGCCAGCAGCGTAGGGGGACGGGGGGACTACAATGAGCAGTTCTTC
v_call: TRBV14; d_call: -; clone_size: -; j_call: TRBJ2-5; cdr3_aa: CASSQIRETQYF; cdr3_nt: TGTGCCAGCAGCCAGATCCGGGAGACCCAGTACTTC
v_call: TRBV12-3/TRBV12-4; d_call: -; clone_size: once; j_call: TRBJ1-1; cdr3_aa: CASSQRPSTEAFF; cdr3_nt: TGTGCCAGCAGCCAGAGACCGAGCACTGAAGCTTTCTTT
v_call: TRBV12-3/TRBV12-4; d_call: -; clone_size: -; j_call: TRBJ1-1; cdr3_aa: CASSLGARGTEAFF; cdr3_nt: TGTGCCAGCAGTTTGGGGGCTCGCGGCACTGAAGCTTTCTTT
v_call: TRBV12-3/TRBV12-4; d_call: -; clone_size: once; j_call: TRBJ2-1; cdr3_aa: CASSFKTYNEQFF; cdr3_nt: TGTGCCAGCAGTTTTAAGACCTACAATGAGCAGTTCTTC
v_call: TRBV28; d_call: -; clone_size: -; j_call: TRBJ2-7; cdr3_aa: CASTLDVGGTYEQYF; cdr3_nt: TGTGCCAGCACCTTGGACGTTGGGGGGACCTACGAGCAGTACTTC
v_call: TRBV6-1; d_call: -; clone_size: -; j_call: TRBJ1-6; cdr3_aa: CASSEAGGGGSPLHF; cdr3_nt: TGTGCCAGCAGTGAAGCCGGCGGGGGTGGGTCACCCCTCCACTTT
v_call: TRBV3-1; d_call: TRBD1; clone_size: -; j_call: TRBJ2-4; cdr3_aa: CASSHDRGAAKNIQYF; cdr3_nt: TGTGCCAGCAGCCACGACAGGGGAGCCGCCAAAAACATTCAGTACTTC
v_call: TRBV4-3; d_call: TRBD2; clone_size: -; j_call: TRBJ2-7; cdr3_aa: CASSQGLGGGTYEQYF; cdr3_nt: TGCGCCAGCAGCCAAGGTCTCGGCGGGGGAACCTACGAGCAGTACTTC
v_call: TRBV20-1; d_call: -; clone_size: -; j_call: TRBJ2-6; cdr3_aa: CSAETLQGANVLTF; cdr3_nt: TGCAGTGCCGAAACTCTCCAGGGGGCCAACGTCCTGACTTTC
v_call: TRBV5-6; d_call: -; clone_size: -; j_call: TRBJ1-4; cdr3_aa: CASSLKRGPNEKLFF; cdr3_nt: TGTGCCAGCAGCTTGAAGAGGGGACCGAATGAAAAACTGTTTTTT
v_call: TRBV3-1; d_call: TRBD1; clone_size: once; j_call: TRBJ2-6; cdr3_aa: CASSQGQGLSGANVLTF; cdr3_nt: TGTGCCAGCAGCCAAGGACAGGGTTTATCTGGGGCCAACGTCCTGACTTTC
v_call: TRBV20-1; d_call: TRBD2; clone_size: -; j_call: TRBJ2-7; cdr3_aa: CSARDLLAGRFYEQYF; cdr3_nt: TGCAGTGCTAGAGACCTCCTAGCGGGGAGGTTCTACGAGCAGTACTTC
v_call: TRBV6-2/TRBV6-3; d_call: -; clone_size: -; j_call: TRBJ2-3; cdr3_aa: CASSVADSYTQYF; cdr3_nt: TGTGCCAGCAGTGTGGCGGACAGTTATACGCAGTATTTT
v_call: TRBV12-3/TRBV12-4; d_call: -; clone_size: -; j_call: TRBJ2-7; cdr3_aa: CASSFFRGPYEQYF; cdr3_nt: TGTGCCAGCAGTTTCTTTAGGGGTCCCTACGAGCAGTACTTC
v_call: TRBV3-1; d_call: -; clone_size: -; j_call: TRBJ1-1; cdr3_aa: CASSPTHSGTEAFF; cdr3_nt: TGTGCCAGCAGCCCGACACACTCGGGGACTGAAGCTTTCTTT
v_call: TRBV30; d_call: -; clone_size: -; j_call: TRBJ1-2; cdr3_aa: CAWSKDGYGYTF; cdr3_nt: TGTGCCTGGAGTAAGGACGGATATGGCTACACCTTC
v_call: TRBV3-1; d_call: -; clone_size: -; j_call: TRBJ1-6; cdr3_aa: CASSPGDFYNSPLHF; cdr3_nt: TGTGCCAGCAGCCCCGGGGACTTCTATAATTCACCCCTCCACTTT
v_call: TRBV5-1; d_call: -; clone_size: -; j_call: TRBJ2-7; cdr3_aa: CASSPRGGFYEQYF; cdr3_nt: TGCGCCAGCAGCCCCCGAGGGGGGTTCTACGAGCAGTACTTC
v_call: TRBV6-6; d_call: -; clone_size: -; j_call: TRBJ1-1; cdr3_aa: CASSYSLTGRYAEAFF; cdr3_nt: TGTGCCAGCAGTTACTCTCTAACGGGTCGGTACGCTGAAGCTTTCTTT
v_call: TRBV12-3/TRBV12-4; d_call: TRBD1; clone_size: -; j_call: TRBJ1-2; cdr3_aa: CAISRDRVYGYTF; cdr3_nt: TGTGCCATATCCCGGGACAGAGTCTATGGCTACACCTTC
v_call: TRBV29-1; d_call: TRBD1; clone_size: -; j_call: TRBJ2-1; cdr3_aa: CSVEDKGASLPNRFF; cdr3_nt: TGCAGCGTTGAAGATAAGGGGGCTAGCCTACCGAATCGGTTCTTC
v_call: TRBV28; d_call: TRBD1; clone_size: -; j_call: TRBJ1-4; cdr3_aa: CASKVGQGGEKLFF; cdr3_nt: TGTGCCAGCAAGGTGGGACAGGGAGGGGAAAAACTGTTTTTT
v_call: TRBV5-1; d_call: TRBD2; clone_size: -; j_call: TRBJ2-1; cdr3_aa: CASSVGEGEQFF; cdr3_nt: TGCGCCAGCAGCGTAGGGGAGGGTGAGCAGTTCTTC
v_call: TRBV6-2/TRBV6-3; d_call: -; clone_size: -; j_call: TRBJ2-1; cdr3_aa: CASSYTLHEQFF; cdr3_nt: TGTGCCAGCAGTTACACGTTACATGAGCAGTTCTTC
v_call: TRBV4-1; d_call: -; clone_size: -; j_call: TRBJ1-5; cdr3_aa: CASSQDNFQPQHF; cdr3_nt: TGCGCCAGCAGCCAAGATAACTTCCAGCCCCAGCATTTT
v_call: TRBV29-1; d_call: -; clone_size: -; j_call: TRBJ2-3; cdr3_aa: CSVGEGGSDTQYF; cdr3_nt: TGCAGCGTAGGGGAGGGGGGTAGCGATACGCAGTATTTT
v_call: TRBV14; d_call: TRBD2; clone_size: -; j_call: TRBJ2-7; cdr3_aa: CASSQATSGEPEQYF; cdr3_nt: TGTGCCAGCAGCCAGGCGACTAGCGGGGAGCCCGAGCAGTACTTC
v_call: TRBV20-1; d_call: -; clone_size: -; j_call: TRBJ1-5; cdr3_aa: CSARVLSAQHF; cdr3_nt: TGCAGTGCTAGAGTCCTATCAGCCCAGCATTTT
v_call: TRBV28; d_call: TRBD1; clone_size: -; j_call: TRBJ1-2; cdr3_aa: CASEGATSLYGYTF; cdr3_nt: TGTGCCTCCGAGGGGGCTACTAGCCTCTATGGCTACACCTTC
v_call: TRBV9; d_call: -; clone_size: once; j_call: TRBJ2-5; cdr3_aa: CASSVGVAIQETQYF; cdr3_nt: TGTGCCAGCAGCGTAGGCGTAGCGATCCAAGAGACCCAGTACTTC
v_call: TRBV4-1; d_call: TRBD2; clone_size: once; j_call: TRBJ2-1; cdr3_aa: CASRTGGGPYNEQFF; cdr3_nt: TGCGCCAGCAGAACAGGCGGGGGGCCGTACAATGAGCAGTTCTTC
v_call: TRBV2; d_call: TRBD1; clone_size: once; j_call: TRBJ2-2; cdr3_aa: CASSVGQGTGELFF; cdr3_nt: TGTGCCAGCAGCGTCGGACAGGGGACCGGGGAGCTGTTTTTT
v_call: TRBV7-2; d_call: -; clone_size: -; j_call: TRBJ2-7; cdr3_aa: CASSSGQAGKQYF; cdr3_nt: TGTGCCAGCAGCTCCGGGCAGGCTGGGAAGCAGTACTTC
v_call: TRBV5-4; d_call: -; clone_size: -; j_call: TRBJ1-2; cdr3_aa: CASSKGEGPPRYTF; cdr3_nt: TGTGCCAGCAGCAAAGGGGAGGGTCCCCCTCGTTACACCTTC
v_call: TRBV13; d_call: TRBD2; clone_size: -; j_call: TRBJ2-1; cdr3_aa: CASSLRGLAVAYNEQFF; cdr3_nt: TGTGCCAGCAGCTTAAGAGGTCTAGCGGTGGCCTACAATGAGCAGTTCTTC
v_call: TRBV30; d_call: -; clone_size: once; j_call: TRBJ2-7; cdr3_aa: CAWSATIPRPYEQYF; cdr3_nt: TGTGCCTGGAGTGCCACCATTCCTAGACCCTACGAGCAGTACTTC